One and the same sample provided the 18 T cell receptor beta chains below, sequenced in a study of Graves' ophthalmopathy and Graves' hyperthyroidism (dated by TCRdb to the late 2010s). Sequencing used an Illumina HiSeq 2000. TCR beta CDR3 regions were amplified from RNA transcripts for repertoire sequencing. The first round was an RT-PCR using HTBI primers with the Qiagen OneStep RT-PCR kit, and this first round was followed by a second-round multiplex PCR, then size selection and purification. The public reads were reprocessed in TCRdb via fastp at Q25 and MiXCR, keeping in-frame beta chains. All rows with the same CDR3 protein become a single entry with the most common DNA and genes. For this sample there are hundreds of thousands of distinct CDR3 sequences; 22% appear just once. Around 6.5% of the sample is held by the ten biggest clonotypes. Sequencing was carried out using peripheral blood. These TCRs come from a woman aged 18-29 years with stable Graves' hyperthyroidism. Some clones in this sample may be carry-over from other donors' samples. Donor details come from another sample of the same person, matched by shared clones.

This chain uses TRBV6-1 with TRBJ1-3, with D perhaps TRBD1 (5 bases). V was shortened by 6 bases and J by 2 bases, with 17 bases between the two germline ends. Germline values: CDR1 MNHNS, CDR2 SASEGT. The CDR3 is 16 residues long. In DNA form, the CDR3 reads TGTGCCAGCAGCCTGGGGCGGCCAGACCCTGGAAACACCATATATTTT. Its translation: CASSLGRPDPGNTIYF.

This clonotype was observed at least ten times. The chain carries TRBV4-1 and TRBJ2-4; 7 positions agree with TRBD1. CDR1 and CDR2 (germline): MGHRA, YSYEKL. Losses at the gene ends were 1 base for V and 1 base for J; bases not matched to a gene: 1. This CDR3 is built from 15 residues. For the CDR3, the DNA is TGCGCCAGCAGCCAAGTACAGGGGGCCAAAAACATTCAGTACTTC. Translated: CASSQVQGAKNIQYF.

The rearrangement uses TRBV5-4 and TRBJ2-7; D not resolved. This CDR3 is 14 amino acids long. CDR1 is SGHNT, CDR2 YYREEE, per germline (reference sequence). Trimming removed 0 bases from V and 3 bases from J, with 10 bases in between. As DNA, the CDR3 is TGTGCCAGCAGCTTGGTGACGGAGAACTACGAGCAGTACTTC. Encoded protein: CASSLVTENYEQYF.

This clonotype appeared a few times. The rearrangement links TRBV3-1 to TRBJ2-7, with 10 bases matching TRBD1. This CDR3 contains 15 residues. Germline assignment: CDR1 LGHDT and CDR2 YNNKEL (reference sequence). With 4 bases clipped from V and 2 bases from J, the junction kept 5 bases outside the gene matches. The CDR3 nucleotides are TGTGCCAGCAGCCTCCGGGACAGGGGTGCCTACGAGCAGTACTTC. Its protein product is CASSLRDRGAYEQYF.

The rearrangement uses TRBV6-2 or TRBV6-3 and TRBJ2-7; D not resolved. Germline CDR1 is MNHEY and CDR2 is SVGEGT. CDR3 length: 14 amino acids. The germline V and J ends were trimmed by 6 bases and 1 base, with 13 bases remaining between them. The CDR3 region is CASRAVLRSYEQYF. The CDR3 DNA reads TGTGCCAGCAGAGCCGTCCTACGATCCTACGAGCAGTACTTC.

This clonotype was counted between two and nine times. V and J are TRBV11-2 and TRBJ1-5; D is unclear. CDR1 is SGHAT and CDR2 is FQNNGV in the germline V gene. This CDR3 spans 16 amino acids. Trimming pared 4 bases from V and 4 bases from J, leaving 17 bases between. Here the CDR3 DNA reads TGTGCCAGCAGCTATACCCTGGGAGGGAGAAATCAGCCCCAGCATTTT. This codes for CASSYTLGGRNQPQHF.

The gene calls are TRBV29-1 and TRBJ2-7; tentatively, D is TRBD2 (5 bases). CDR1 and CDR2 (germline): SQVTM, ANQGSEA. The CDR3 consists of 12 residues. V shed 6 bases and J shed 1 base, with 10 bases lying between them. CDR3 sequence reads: CSVSGVSYEQYF. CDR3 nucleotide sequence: TGCAGCGTCTCCGGGGTTTCCTACGAGCAGTACTTC.

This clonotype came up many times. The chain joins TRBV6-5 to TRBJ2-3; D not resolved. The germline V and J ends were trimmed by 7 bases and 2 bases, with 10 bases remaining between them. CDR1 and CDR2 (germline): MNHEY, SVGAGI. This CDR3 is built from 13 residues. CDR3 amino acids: CASKSEYTDTQYF. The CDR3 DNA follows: TGTGCCAGCAAAAGCGAGTACACAGATACGCAGTATTTT.

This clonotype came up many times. As DNA, the CDR3 is TGTGCCTGGAGTCCGGACAGGGGGACTGAAGCTTTCTTT. Translated: CAWSPDRGTEAFF. The J gene is TRBJ1-1, the V gene TRBV30; TRBD1 agrees at 10 bases. V lost 2 bases, J lost 5 bases, and 2 bases stayed unmatched. The CDR3 has 13 amino acids. Germline assignment: CDR1 GTSNPN and CDR2 SVGIG (reference sequence).

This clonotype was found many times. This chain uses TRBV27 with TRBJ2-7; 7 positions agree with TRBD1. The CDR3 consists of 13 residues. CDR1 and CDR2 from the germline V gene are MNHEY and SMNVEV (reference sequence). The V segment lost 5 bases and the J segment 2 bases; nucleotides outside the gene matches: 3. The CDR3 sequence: CASSDRVPYEQYF. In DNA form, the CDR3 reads TGTGCCAGCAGTGACAGGGTTCCCTACGAGCAGTACTTC.

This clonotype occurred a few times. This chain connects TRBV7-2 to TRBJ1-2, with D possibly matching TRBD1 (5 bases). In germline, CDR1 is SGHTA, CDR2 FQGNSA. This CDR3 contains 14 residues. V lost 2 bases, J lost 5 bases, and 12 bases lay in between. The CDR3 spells CASSLQGPWYGYTF. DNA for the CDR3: TGTGCCAGCAGCTTACAGGGCCCTTGGTATGGCTACACCTTC.

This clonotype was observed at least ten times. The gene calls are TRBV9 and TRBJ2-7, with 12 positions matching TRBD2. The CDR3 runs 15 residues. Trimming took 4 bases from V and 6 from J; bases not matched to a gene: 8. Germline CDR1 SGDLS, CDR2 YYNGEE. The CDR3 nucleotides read TGTGCCAGCAGCACCCTAGCGGGAGGGCCAGGCGAGCAGTACTTC. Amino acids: CASSTLAGGPGEQYF.

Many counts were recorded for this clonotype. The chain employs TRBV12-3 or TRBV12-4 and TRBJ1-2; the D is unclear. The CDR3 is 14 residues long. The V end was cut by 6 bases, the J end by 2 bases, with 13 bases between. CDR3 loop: CASSPRRQNYGYTF. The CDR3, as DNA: TGTGCCAGCAGCCCGAGACGGCAAAACTATGGCTACACCTTC.

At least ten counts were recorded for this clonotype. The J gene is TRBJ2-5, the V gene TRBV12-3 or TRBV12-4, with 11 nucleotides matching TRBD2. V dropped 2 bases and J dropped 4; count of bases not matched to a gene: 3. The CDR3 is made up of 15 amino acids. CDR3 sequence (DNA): TGTGCCAGCAGTTTACCGCTAGCGGGAGGAGAGACCCAGTACTTC. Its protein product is CASSLPLAGGETQYF.

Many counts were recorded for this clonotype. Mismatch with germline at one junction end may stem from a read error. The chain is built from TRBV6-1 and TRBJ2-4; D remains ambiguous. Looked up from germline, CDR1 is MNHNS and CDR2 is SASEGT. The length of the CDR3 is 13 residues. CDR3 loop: CASSDNLGNIKYF. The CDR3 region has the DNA TGTGCCAGCAGTGATAATCTGGGCAACATTAAGTACTTC.

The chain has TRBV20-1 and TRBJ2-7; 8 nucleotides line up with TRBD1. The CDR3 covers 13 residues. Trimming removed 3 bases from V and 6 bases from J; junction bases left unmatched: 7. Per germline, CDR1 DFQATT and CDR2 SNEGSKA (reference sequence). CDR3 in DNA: TGCAGTGCTAGCCATGGACAGGGCATCGAGCAGTACTTC. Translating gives CSASHGQGIEQYF.

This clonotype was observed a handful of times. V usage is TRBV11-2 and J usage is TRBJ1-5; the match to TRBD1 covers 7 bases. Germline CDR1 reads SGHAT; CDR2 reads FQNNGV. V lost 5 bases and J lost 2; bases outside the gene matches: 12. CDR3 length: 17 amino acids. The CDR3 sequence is CASSPRGGGLGNQPQHF. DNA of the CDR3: TGTGCCAGCAGCCCCAGGGGGGGGGGGCTTGGCAATCAGCCCCAGCATTTT.

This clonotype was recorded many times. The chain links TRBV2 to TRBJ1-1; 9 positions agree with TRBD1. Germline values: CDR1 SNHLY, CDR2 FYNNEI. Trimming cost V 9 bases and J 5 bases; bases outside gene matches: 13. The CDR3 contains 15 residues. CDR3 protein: CASSKVQGAGTEAFF. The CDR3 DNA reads TGTGCCAGTTCTAAGGTACAGGGGGCTGGGACTGAAGCTTTCTTT. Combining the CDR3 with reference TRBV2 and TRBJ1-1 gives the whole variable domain EPEVTQTPSHQVTQMGQEVILRCVPISNHLYFYWYRQILGQKVEFLVSFYNNEISEKSEIFDDQFSVERPDGSNFTLKIRSTKLEDSAMYFCASSKVQGAGTEAFFGQGTRLTVV.